This T cell receptor beta chain derives from a study of blood T cells in healthy people across ages. Then a second PCR, running roughly 7 to 12 cycles, was carried out with a sample-barcoded 5' primer and a J-beta primer mix. Each of the cDNA molecules was tagged by a template-switch adaptor with 12 random nucleotides. TCRdb reanalysed the 5' RACE reads using MiXCR and keeps one entry per CDR3 protein. The sample has about 1,600,000 distinct CDR3 sequences, around 39% seen once. General observations from the study: Naive T cell percentage showed a strong correlation with TCR beta diversity.

Trimming cost V 2 bases and J 4 bases; bases outside gene matches: 3. The CDR3 runs to 14 residues. Germline-derived CDR1 and CDR2 are SGDLS and YYNGEE. This clonotype was detected only a few times. Its antigen is undetermined. What was sequenced was blood. The TCR comes from a woman between 18 and 30 years old in good health. The chain uses TRBV9 and TRBJ2-5; 9 bases are shared with TRBD1. CDR3 sequence: CASSVTGGIETQYF. The CDR3 bases are TGTGCCAGCAGCGTCACAGGGGGCATAGAGACCCAGTACTTC.